The rows below give T cell receptor beta chains drawn from one sample of a study of CD8 T cells in cerebrospinal fluid in Alzheimer's disease. TCRdb reprocessed the 10x single-cell sequencing reads and keeps a single row for each CDR3 protein, giving no DNA. Reported are over a thousand distinct CDR3 sequences; the ten largest clones contain roughly 8%. The sequencing input was cerebrospinal fluid. Receptors originate from a human donor in good health. Each CDR3 is given with its conserved first and last residue. Fields, in order: V gene, J gene, clone size, CDR3 protein. The size entry gives once, few or many counts, or a class when the clone is expanded.

TRBV3-1	TRBJ2-3	large	CASSQGTSGSTDTQYF
TRBV28	TRBJ1-5	medium-sized	CASSTGGEQPQHF
TRBV24-1	TRBJ2-7	medium-sized	CATSDRGHLGRSEQYF
TRBV12-3/TRBV12-4	TRBJ2-7	medium-sized	CASSSYEEQYF
TRBV27	TRBJ2-5	medium-sized	CASSYRQGTETQYF
TRBV19	TRBJ1-3	medium-sized	CASSTSGGANTGNTIYF
TRBV10-1	TRBJ2-1	medium-sized	CASRPGQQTYNEQFF
TRBV25-1	TRBJ2-6	medium-sized	CASSERQAYSGANVLTF
TRBV6-5	TRBJ1-1	large	CASSYTTGEDTEAFF
TRBV7-9	TRBJ2-7	large	CASSLDRDEQYF
TRBV7-9	TRBJ2-5	large	CASSATGLAGGRETQYF
TRBV19	TRBJ2-2	medium-sized	CASSGQGNTGELFF
TRBV12-3/TRBV12-4	TRBJ2-1	medium-sized	CASSLDSWVNSPYNEQFF
TRBV5-1	TRBJ2-7	medium-sized	CASSLVVGMYEQYF
TRBV5-5	TRBJ1-4	medium-sized	CASSLALDRPNEKLFF
TRBV5-4	TRBJ2-1	medium-sized	CASSSSSRGARQFF
TRBV24-1	TRBJ2-3	medium-sized	CATSDRPTSADTQYF
TRBV5-5	TRBJ2-5	large	CASSLVTGWETQYF
TRBV5-6	TRBJ2-1	medium-sized	CASSLEVEGRFF
TRBV4-3	TRBJ2-3	large	CASSRWTGPGTDTQYF
TRBV7-9	TRBJ2-6	large	CASSFAGLAGFTGANVLTF
TRBV12-3/TRBV12-4	TRBJ1-4	medium-sized	CASSAYEKLFF
TRBV5-6	TRBJ1-1	medium-sized	CASTPYWMLTEAFF
TRBV28	TRBJ2-1	medium-sized	CASSSGLAGNNEQFF
TRBV21-1	TRBJ1-4	medium-sized	CASSLRGEEFMDEKLFF